The 7 T cell receptor beta chains presented below share a single source sample, sequenced in a study of T cell repertoires in cytomegalovirus infection. The antigens for these receptors are not known. Each CDR3 protein is one row after TCRdb ran MiXCR on the reads. Of fewer than 1,000,000 distinct CDR3 sequences listed, roughly a third are singletons. The sample was cultured CD8+ T cells from PBMCs, taken from culture after CMV antigen stimulation. The receptors shown here come from a human donor in good health (CMV status not recorded). Some clones in this sample may be carry-over from other donors' samples.

This clonotype has more than one count but fewer than ten. The genes are TRBV6-1 and TRBJ1-1; D is unresolved. CDR1 is MNHNS, CDR2 SASEGT, per germline. The CDR3 consists of 16 residues. Trimming pared 6 bases from V and 5 bases from J, leaving 22 bases between. The CDR3 nucleotides read TGTGCCAGCAGGGAACCTTTTCAAGCTGGAAAAACTGAAGCTTTCTTT. Encoded protein: CASREPFQAGKTEAFF.

The chain carries TRBV2 and TRBJ2-1; no clear D gene. Looked up from germline, CDR1 is SNHLY and CDR2 is FYNNEI. Deletions cut 1 base from V and 6 bases from J, with 13 bases between. This CDR3 contains 15 residues. CDR3 in DNA: TGTGCCAGCAGTGAAGTTGAGACCTCGCCCAATGAGCAGTTCTTC. Protein: CASSEVETSPNEQFF.

V is TRBV19 and J is TRBJ1-4; 9 bases are shared with TRBD1. Germline V gene sequence: CDR1 LNHDA, CDR2 SQIVND (reference sequence). V dropped 5 bases and J dropped 2; count of bases not matched to a gene: 6. The CDR3 spans 16 residues. CDR3 sequence (DNA): TGTGCCAGTAGTCGCCGGGACAGGGCGACTAATGAAAAACTGTTTTTT. Its protein product is CASSRRDRATNEKLFF. Complete variable domain (other parts from reference TRBV19 and TRBJ1-4): DGGITQSPKYLFRKEGQNVTLSCEQNLNHDAMYWYRQDPGQGLRLIYYSQIVNDFQKGDIAEGYSVSREKKESFPLTVTSAQKNPTAFYLCASSRRDRATNEKLFFGSGTQLSVL.

This clonotype was found many times. CDR3 in DNA: TGTGCCAGCAGCTGGGGACCCAGGGGCAGAATTAGCTCCTACAATGAGCAGTTCTTC. This codes for CASSWGPRGRISSYNEQFF. V and J are TRBV7-8 and TRBJ2-1; D is possibly TRBD1 (6 bases). CDR3 length equals 19 residues. CDR1 SGHVS and CDR2 FQNEAQ come from the germline V gene. The ends were cut back, 4 bases at V and 0 bases at J, with 22 bases in the middle. The variable domain in full, with the rest retrieved from reference TRBV7-8 and TRBJ2-1, is GAGVSQSPRYKVAKRGQDVALRCDPISGHVSLFWYQQALGQGPEFLTYFQNEAQLDKSGLPSDRFFAERPEGSVSTLKIQRTQQEDSAVYLCASSWGPRGRISSYNEQFFGPGTRLTVL.

This clonotype was detected only a few times. The chain couples TRBV12-3 or TRBV12-4 to TRBJ1-5; 8 bases are shared with TRBD1. The CDR3 runs 14 residues. The V and J ends lost 6 bases and 2 bases, in that order; junction bases with no gene match: 3. The CDR3: CASRTGDRNQPQHF. CDR3 in DNA: TGTGCCAGCAGGACAGGGGATCGCAATCAGCCCCAGCATTTT.

A few counts support this clonotype. This chain connects TRBV6-5 to TRBJ1-6; 11 positions match TRBD1. Trimming removed 2 bases from V and 10 bases from J; junction bases left unmatched: 4. The length of the CDR3 is 15 residues. Germline CDR1 reads MNHEY; CDR2 reads SVGAGI. CDR3 in amino acids: CASSYVGTGGSPLHF. CDR3 in DNA: TGTGCCAGCAGTTACGTCGGGACAGGGGGATCACCCCTCCACTTT.

This chain connects TRBV27 to TRBJ1-2; D is undetermined. Trimming stripped 9 bases from V and 4 bases from J, with 9 bases between. The CDR3 consists of 11 residues. Germline CDR1 reads MNHEY; CDR2 reads SMNVEV (reference sequence). Here the CDR3 reads CASWAVYGYTF. CDR3 DNA: TGTGCCAGTTGGGCGGTCTATGGCTACACCTTC.